The 14 T cell receptor beta chains below all came from one sample that was sequenced in a study of glioma-infiltrating T cells. Amplification of TCR alpha and beta CDR3 regions from RNA used iRepertoire nested multiplex PCR. TCRdb itself ran the multiplex PCR reads through MiXCR, one entry per CDR3 protein. The top ten clones hold about a third of a sample with more than 85,000 distinct CDR3 sequences, 25% to 30% of them seen once. The sequencing input was glioma tissue, nonneoplastic brain tissue, or PBMCs (not recorded which). Every receptor here comes from a human donor with low-grade glioma or glioblastoma, undergoing nonglioma brain surgery, or in good health (not recorded which).

V and J are TRBV4-1 and TRBJ1-1; no clear D. This CDR3 has 14 residues. V was cut by 4 bases and J by 2 bases, with 11 bases left in between. Looked up from germline, CDR1 is MGHRA and CDR2 is YSYEKL. The CDR3 coding sequence is TGCGCCAGCAGCCGGTACATGGATAACACTGAAGCTTTCTTT. Amino acid sequence: CASSRYMDNTEAFF.

This clonotype was observed at least ten times. This chain uses TRBV6-2 or TRBV6-3 with TRBJ2-3, with D possibly matching TRBD2 (6 bases). Germline CDR1 reads MNHEY; CDR2 reads SVGEGT. The CDR3 is made up of 14 amino acids. Deletions cut 5 bases from V and 2 bases from J, with 11 bases between. CDR3 DNA sequence: TGTGCCAGCAGTATATGGGACTTCACAGATACGCAGTATTTT. Its protein product is CASSIWDFTDTQYF.

Concerning this clonotype: With a much larger clone just one base away, this may be a read error. V gene TRBV5-1 combines with J gene TRBJ1-1; D remains ambiguous. The CDR3 sequence is 14 residues long. CDR1 SGHRS and CDR2 YFSETQ come from the germline V gene. CDR3 in amino acids: CASILDGRLTEAFF. Written as DNA, the CDR3 is TGCGCCAGCATCTTGGACGGACGGCTCACTGAAGCTTTCTTT.

Ten or more counts support this clonotype. The rearrangement joins TRBV6-6 to TRBJ2-7, with 7 bases fitting TRBD1. Germline trimming cut 1 base from V and 5 bases from J; bases unmatched to any gene: 2. Germline CDR1 is MNHNY and CDR2 is SVGAGI (reference sequence). This CDR3 region has 13 residues. This chain's CDR3 is CASSYLGTDEQYF. The CDR3 nucleotides are TGTGCCAGCAGTTACTTAGGGACAGACGAGCAGTACTTC.

This clonotype turned up a few times. The chain links TRBV29-1 to TRBJ2-3; D call uncertain. CDR1 and CDR2 (germline): SQVTM, ANQGSEA. V gave up 6 bases and J gave up 2 bases, with 12 bases separating them. The CDR3 loop spans 13 amino acids. The CDR3 DNA is TGCAGCGTCTTTGCCGGCCACACAGATACGCAGTATTTT. Its translation is CSVFAGHTDTQYF.

This clonotype was observed at least ten times. This rearrangement joins TRBV3-1 to TRBJ2-7; D remains ambiguous. The CDR3 has 12 residues. Germline V gene lookup returns CDR1 LGHDT and CDR2 YNNKEL (reference sequence). Trimming cost V 6 bases and J 3 bases, with 9 bases left between them. The CDR3 spells CASSLLFYEQYF. The CDR3 coding sequence is TGTGCCAGCAGTCTGCTATTCTACGAGCAGTACTTC.

The chain carries TRBV25-1 and TRBJ2-1; D uncertain. V lost 2 bases and J 2 bases, leaving 7 bases between the germline ends. CDR1 is MGHDK, CDR2 SYGVNS, per germline. The CDR3 loop spans 14 amino acids. CDR3 DNA: TGTGCCAGCAGTGAAACAAGAGCCTACAATGAGCAGTTCTTC. Translation: CASSETRAYNEQFF.

This clonotype came up many times. The V call is TRBV20-1, the J call TRBJ2-1; D call uncertain. Per the germline V gene, CDR1 is DFQATT and CDR2 is SNEGSKA (reference sequence). Trimming pared 3 bases from V and 4 bases from J, leaving 7 bases between. CDR3 size: 12 residues. DNA of the CDR3: TGCAGTGCTAGTGAGAGTTACAATGAGCAGTTCTTC. Protein product: CSASESYNEQFF.

With regard to this clonotype: Compared with germline, one end of the junction differs, possibly owing to a read error. The genes are TRBV4-2 and TRBJ1-6; no clear D. Germline assignment: CDR1 LGHNA and CDR2 YNFKEQ. CDR3 length: 18 residues. As DNA, the CDR3 is TGTGCCAGCAGCCAAGAAGAAATAGGCCGCTCCTATAATTCACACCTCCACTTT. Its protein is CASSQEEIGRSYNSHLHF.

Notes on this clonotype: This could be a read error, since a much larger clone is one nucleotide away. The genes are TRBV14 and TRBJ2-7, with a tentative D call TRBD1 (6 bases). Germline CDR1 SGHDN, CDR2 FVKESK. The CDR3 totals 14 residues. The CDR3: CASSLSGQGYEQHF. As DNA, the CDR3 is TGTGCCAGCAGTCTCTCGGGACAAGGCTACGAGCAGCACTTC.

The chain has TRBV29-1 and TRBJ1-5; possible D gene TRBD1, 5 bases. Germline CDR1 is SQVTM and CDR2 is ANQGSEA. The CDR3 consists of 14 residues. V lost 7 bases and J lost 4, with 17 bases in between. The CDR3 region is CSADQGWRNQPQHF. The CDR3 DNA reads as TGCAGCGCCGACCAGGGATGGAGGAATCAGCCCCAGCATTTT.

This clonotype was seen ten or more times. The chain joins TRBV2 to TRBJ1-1; possible D gene TRBD1, 5 bases. The germline gives CDR1 SNHLY, CDR2 FYNNEI. Trimming took off 2 bases at V and 5 bases at J, with 12 bases between the two ends. CDR3 length: 14 amino acids. DNA for the CDR3: TGTGCCAGCAGTGAATTGGGGGGGGGAACTGAAGCTTTCTTT. Its translation is CASSELGGGTEAFF.

In this sample, this clonotype turned up a few times. V and J are TRBV19 and TRBJ1-6; a weak D match, TRBD1 (6 bases). With 3 bases removed from V and 11 bases from J, the gap between germline ends came to 17 bases. CDR1 and CDR2 (germline): LNHDA, SQIVND (reference sequence). The length of the CDR3 is 15 residues. Written as DNA, the CDR3 is TGTGCCAGTAGTATTCTGGGCCAGGGGCAAGCACCCCTCCACTTT. Translating gives CASSILGQGQAPLHF.

This chain connects TRBV15 to TRBJ1-6, with no clear D. This CDR3 spans 14 amino acids. Per germline, CDR1 LNHNV and CDR2 YYDKDF (reference sequence). The CDR3: CSTSSPLQLSPLHF. Written as DNA, the CDR3 is TGTTCAACCAGCAGCCCTTTACAACTTTCACCCCTCCACTTT.